The 24 T cell receptor beta chains in this list originate from one sample, sequenced in a study of CD8+ T cells in alopecia areata. Specified treatment: oral pan-JAK inhibitor, 5-10 mg twice daily. After isolation, RNA underwent reverse transcription to generate cDNA as the sequencing template. Assay used: immunoSEQ multiplex PCR; TCRdb lists only in-frame clones, some missing. The sample has some 170,000 clones; about three fifths are singletons. This specimen consisted of CD4+ T cells sorted from blood, obtained at approximately week 55, from a patient treated with tofacitinib. The receptors derive from a human donor with alopecia areata.

V usage is TRBV6-5 and J usage is TRBJ2-1, with 9 positions matching TRBD2. V lost 7 bases, J lost 6 bases, and 7 bases stayed unmatched. There are 14 residues in the CDR3. Per the germline V gene, CDR1 is MNHEY and CDR2 is SVGAGI. CDR3 residues: CASTPLAGTNEQFF. The CDR3 coding sequence is TGTGCCAGCACCCCCCTAGCGGGGACCAATGAGCAGTTCTTC.

V usage is TRBV2 and J usage is TRBJ1-2; 9 positions match TRBD1. The CDR3 is 14 residues long. V was clipped by 4 bases and J by 7 bases; unmatched bases: 7. Germline CDR1 SNHLY, CDR2 FYNNEI. The CDR3 sequence is CASSGDRAFGGYTF. As DNA, the CDR3 is TGTGCCAGCAGTGGGGACAGGGCATTCGGTGGCTACACCTTC.

The chain links TRBV7-3 to TRBJ2-2; the match to TRBD1 covers 9 bases. Germline CDR1 reads SGHTA; CDR2 reads FQGTGA. The CDR3 sequence is 17 residues long. Trimming removed 5 bases from V and 4 bases from J; junction bases left unmatched: 11. The CDR3: CASSRTNRGLSTGELFF. CDR3 in DNA: TGTGCCAGCAGCAGGACTAACAGGGGGCTGAGCACCGGGGAGCTGTTTTTT.

This clone was observed a handful of times. The chain couples TRBV5-1 to TRBJ1-2, with D maybe TRBD1 (5 bases). The CDR3 totals 15 residues. Germline V lookup: CDR1 SGHRS, CDR2 YFSETQ. Trimming pared 2 bases from V and 3 bases from J, leaving 14 bases between. This chain's CDR3 is CASSLGLGRDYGYTF. In DNA, the CDR3 is TGCGCCAGCAGCTTAGGACTGGGACGGGACTATGGCTACACCTTC.

A few counts support this clone. This chain joins TRBV7-9 and TRBJ2-5, with 10 positions matching TRBD2. V lost 3 bases, J lost 1 base, and 2 bases stayed unmatched. This CDR3 comprises 15 residues. Germline V gene lookup returns CDR1 SEHNR and CDR2 FQNEAQ (reference sequence). CDR3 in amino acids: CASSFLAGVQETQYF. The CDR3 DNA sequence: TGTGCCAGCAGCTTTCTAGCGGGGGTCCAAGAGACCCAGTACTTC.

The chain has TRBV30 and TRBJ2-5; 8 bases align to TRBD2. Germline assignment: CDR1 GTSNPN and CDR2 SVGIG (reference sequence). The CDR3 totals 15 residues. With 0 bases clipped from V and 1 base from J, the junction kept 4 bases outside the gene matches. CDR3 sequence: CAWSVRRGVQETQYF. In DNA, the CDR3 is TGTGCCTGGAGTGTACGGCGGGGGGTCCAAGAGACCCAGTACTTC.

The chain carries TRBV7-9 and TRBJ2-3; possible D gene TRBD2, 5 bases. In germline, CDR1 is SEHNR, CDR2 FQNEAQ (reference sequence). V was pared by 1 base and J by 2 bases, with 13 bases between. This CDR3 comprises 16 residues. Here the CDR3 DNA reads TGTGCCAGCAGCTTAGTGTGGCGGGCGAACACAGATACGCAGTATTTT. Amino acid sequence: CASSLVWRANTDTQYF. Full variable domain (rest looked up from reference TRBV7-9 and TRBJ2-3): DTGVSQNPRHKITKRGQNVTFRCDPISEHNRLYWYRQTLGQGPEFLTYFQNEAQLEKSRLLSDRFSAERPKGSFSTLEIQRTEQGDSAMYLCASSLVWRANTDTQYFGPGTRLTVL.

The V gene is TRBV30, the J gene TRBJ1-6, with 9 bases that match TRBD1. V gave up 0 bases and J gave up 7 bases; unmatched junction bases: 10. This CDR3 has 17 residues. Germline CDR1 and CDR2: GTSNPN and SVGIG (reference sequence). DNA of the CDR3: TGTGCCTGGAGTGTCAGGGGGACAGGGTCCCTAAATTCACCCCTCCACTTT. Its protein product is CAWSVRGTGSLNSPLHF. Full variable domain (remainder filled in from reference TRBV30 and TRBJ1-6): SQTIHQWPATLVQPVGSPLSLECTVEGTSNPNLYWYRQAAGRGLQLLFYSVGIGQISSEVPQNLSASRPQDRQFILSSKKLLLSDSGFYLCAWSVRGTGSLNSPLHFGNGTRLTVT.

Only a few counts were recorded for this clone. The chain combines TRBV10-3 with TRBJ2-3, with 9 bases identical to TRBD2. V lost 0 bases, J lost 2 bases, and 3 bases stayed unmatched. This CDR3 spans 16 amino acids. Per the germline V gene, CDR1 is ENHRY and CDR2 is SYGVKD. Written as DNA, the CDR3 is TGTGCCATCAGTGAGTCTAGCGGGGGATACACAGATACGCAGTATTTT. Amino acids: CAISESSGGYTDTQYF.

About this clone: At one of its ends the junction is not consistent with the germline gene, which may arise from a read error. The chain recombines TRBV7-7 with TRBJ2-7; TRBD2 matches 12 bases. Germline V gene sequence: CDR1 SSHAT, CDR2 FNYEAQ (reference sequence). This CDR3 contains 13 residues. Here the CDR3 DNA reads TGTGCTAGCAGCCGGACTAGCGGGGATGAGCAGTACTTC. This codes for CASSRTSGDEQYF.

The chain recombines TRBV29-1 with TRBJ2-3; 7 bases are a match to TRBD2. Trimming removed 5 bases from V and 3 bases from J; junction bases left unmatched: 5. The CDR3 is 13 amino acids. CDR1 and CDR2 (germline): SQVTM, ANQGSEA. CDR3 sequence: CSVSGRETDTQYF. The CDR3 bases are TGCAGCGTTTCGGGGCGGGAGACAGATACGCAGTATTTT.

V is TRBV4-1 and J is TRBJ2-7; 7 bases are shared with TRBD1. Germline trimming cut 4 bases from V and 3 bases from J; bases unmatched to any gene: 3. Germline V CDR1 and CDR2: MGHRA, YSYEKL. The CDR3 has 13 residues. The DNA of the CDR3 is TGCGCCAGCAGCCCAGGGACAGTCTACGAGCAGTACTTC. This translates into CASSPGTVYEQYF.

The rearrangement joins TRBV7-2 to TRBJ2-7, with TRBD2 matching 7 bases. Trimming removed 0 bases from V and 5 bases from J; junction bases left unmatched: 4. The CDR3 contains 14 residues. In germline, CDR1 is SGHTA, CDR2 FQGNSA. CDR3 in amino acids: CASSLARRGDEQYF. The DNA of the CDR3 is TGTGCCAGCAGCTTAGCGCGTCGGGGGGACGAGCAGTACTTC.

V usage is TRBV2 and J usage is TRBJ2-7; D is undetermined. This CDR3 spans 14 amino acids. Per germline, CDR1 SNHLY and CDR2 FYNNEI. The V and J ends lost 8 bases and 2 bases respectively, with 16 bases between them. CDR3 in amino acids: CASLKVATTYEQYF. The CDR3 nucleotides are TGTGCCAGCCTAAAGGTGGCTACCACCTACGAGCAGTACTTC.

Details on this clone: This CDR3 fails to terminate in the conserved phenylalanine or tryptophan, so it likely reflects a read error. V is TRBV30 and J is TRBJ1-1, with TRBD1 as a possible D gene (5 bases). The CDR3 runs 14 residues. V was pared by 1 base and J by 4 bases, with 13 bases between. Germline V lookup: CDR1 GTSNPN, CDR2 SVGIG (reference sequence). CDR3 DNA: TGTGCCTGGAGTGGCCGGGGGGGGATCACTGAAGCTTTCCTT. It is translated as CAWSGRGGITEAFL.

This rearrangement joins TRBV20-1 to TRBJ2-4; D call uncertain. V lost 0 bases to trimming and J lost 11 bases, with 8 bases between them. The CDR3 sequence is 11 residues long. Looked up from germline, CDR1 is DFQATT and CDR2 is SNEGSKA (reference sequence). The CDR3 DNA is TGCAGTGCTAGAGATGTAGTGGTTCAGTACTTC. Residues: CSARDVVVQYF.

This clone has just one count. The chain recombines TRBV21-1 with TRBJ2-5; the table's D call, TRBD1, has no DNA check behind it. TRBV21-1 is labeled a pseudogene. The CDR3 is made up of 15 amino acids. CDR3 bases: TGTGCCAGCAGCAAAGCACGGCAGGGAAAAGAGACCCAGTACTTC. Protein product: CASSKARQGKETQYF.

J is TRBJ2-3 and V is TRBV6-5, with 8 bases fitting TRBD2. The CDR3 runs to 16 residues. Unmatched junction bases numbered 11, after V lost 4 bases and J lost 5 bases. The germline gives CDR1 MNHEY, CDR2 SVGAGI. The CDR3 loop reads CASSLRSRGAGDTQYF. The CDR3 nucleotides are TGTGCCAGCAGTTTACGATCGCGGGGGGCCGGAGATACGCAGTATTTT.

This clone is a singleton in its sample. The J gene is TRBJ2-7, the V gene TRBV29-1; D gene uncertain. Germline V gives CDR1 SQVTM, CDR2 ANQGSEA. V lost 4 bases, J lost 1 base, and 11 bases lay in between. This CDR3 is 13 amino acids long. DNA for the CDR3: TGCAGCGTTGTAGGACCTGGGTCCTACGAGCAGTACTTC. Translation: CSVVGPGSYEQYF.

This chain connects TRBV30 to TRBJ2-6; D not resolved. Germline-derived CDR1 and CDR2 are GTSNPN and SVGIG (reference sequence). There are 13 residues in the CDR3. V lost 4 bases and J 0 bases, leaving 4 bases between the germline ends. CDR3 bases: TGTGCCTGGACTCTCTCTGGGGCCAACGTCCTGACTTTC. Translated, it gives CAWTLSGANVLTF.

This clone was detected only a few times. Other DNA sequences within the sample encode an identical CDR3. This chain uses TRBV30 with TRBJ2-1, with no clear D. The germline gives CDR1 GTSNPN, CDR2 SVGIG (reference sequence). The CDR3 is made up of 12 amino acids. Deletions cut 1 base from V and 7 bases from J, with 8 bases between. The DNA of the CDR3 is TGTGCCTGGAGTGCCCATCGGAATGAGCAGTTCTTC. Protein product: CAWSAHRNEQFF. Filled out from reference TRBV30 and TRBJ2-1, the complete variable domain reads SQTIHQWPATLVQPVGSPLSLECTVEGTSNPNLYWYRQAAGRGLQLLFYSVGIGQISSEVPQNLSASRPQDRQFILSSKKLLLSDSGFYLCAWSAHRNEQFFGPGTRLTVL.

The chain carries TRBV7-3 and TRBJ2-3; 11 nucleotides align to TRBD2. The CDR3 sequence is 14 residues long. V was pared by 8 bases and J by 4 bases, with 5 bases of the junction left unmatched. Germline CDR1 is SGHTA and CDR2 is FQGTGA. The CDR3 bases are TGTGCCAGCGCCGTAGCGGGGGGGCCAGATACGCAGTATTTT. Translating gives CASAVAGGPDTQYF.

The chain has TRBV30 and TRBJ1-2, with D possibly being TRBD1 (6 bases). V was cut by 0 bases and J by 4 bases, with 12 bases left in between. Germline V lookup: CDR1 GTSNPN, CDR2 SVGIG (reference sequence). The CDR3 is 14 residues long. As DNA, the CDR3 is TGTGCCTGGAGTGTACAACAGGGCGTCTATGGCTACACCTTC. Translating it yields CAWSVQQGVYGYTF. Full variable domain (rest looked up from reference TRBV30 and TRBJ1-2): SQTIHQWPATLVQPVGSPLSLECTVEGTSNPNLYWYRQAAGRGLQLLFYSVGIGQISSEVPQNLSASRPQDRQFILSSKKLLLSDSGFYLCAWSVQQGVYGYTFGSGTRLTVV.

The chain carries TRBV2 and TRBJ2-2; D might be TRBD2 (6 bases). CDR1 and CDR2 from the germline V gene are SNHLY and FYNNEI. The CDR3 runs to 14 residues. The V gene lost 5 bases and the J gene lost 2 bases, with 9 bases spanning the gap. In DNA, the CDR3 is TGTGCCAGCAGTTGGACTACAAACACCGGGGAGCTGTTTTTT. Encoded protein: CASSWTTNTGELFF.